Each of the 12 T cell receptor beta chains below was sequenced from the same sample in a study of siplizumab effects on memory and regulatory T cells. Using immunoSEQ multiplex PCR, the repertoire was profiled, and TCRdb retains in-frame clones only, with some absent. The table shows 70,000 or so clones, with about 89% occurring only once. The sample comprised CD8+ T cells sorted from blood. These receptors all come from a human donor in good health.

This chain uses TRBV29-1 with TRBJ2-1; weak D call: TRBD1 (7 bases). V lost 3 bases to trimming and J lost 5 bases, with 11 bases between them. The germline V gene has CDR1 SQVTM and CDR2 ANQGSEA. CDR3 length equals 13 residues. Written as DNA, the CDR3 is TGCAGCGTTGAGCGGGACAGAAACAATGAGCAGTTCTTC. Translated: CSVERDRNNEQFF.

The chain has TRBV6-1 and TRBJ2-3, with TRBD2 identical over 15 bases. Germline CDR1 is MNHNS and CDR2 is SASEGT. This CDR3 spans 16 amino acids. The trim removed 1 base at V and 4 bases at J, leaving 0 bases unmatched. This chain's CDR3 is CASSEGTSGGADTQYF. As DNA, the CDR3 is TGTGCCAGCAGTGAAGGGACTAGCGGGGGGGCAGATACGCAGTATTTT.

The rearrangement uses TRBV6-6 and TRBJ2-3, with 7 bases lining up with TRBD1. In germline, CDR1 is MNHNY, CDR2 SVGAGI (reference sequence). This CDR3 has 14 residues. With 8 bases clipped from V and 1 base from J, the junction kept 6 bases outside the gene matches. For the CDR3, the DNA is TGTGCCAGCTTTTACAGGGGTGGCACAGATACGCAGTATTTT. Amino acids: CASFYRGGTDTQYF.

This chain connects TRBV19 to TRBJ2-7, with D possibly being TRBD1 (6 bases). V was shortened by 5 bases and J by 5 bases, with 13 bases between the two germline ends. The CDR3 spans 13 residues. Germline V CDR1 and CDR2: LNHDA, SQIVND (reference sequence). The CDR3 DNA reads as TGTGCCAGTAGTTCCCTTGGGACAAACGAGCAGTACTTC. Translating gives CASSSLGTNEQYF.

The V and J genes are TRBV5-4 and TRBJ2-3; TRBD2 matches at 8 bases. Germline values: CDR1 SGHNT, CDR2 YYREEE (reference sequence). V lost 2 bases, J lost 5 bases, and 4 bases stayed unmatched. The CDR3 consists of 14 residues. In DNA form, the CDR3 reads TGTGCCAGCAGCTTCGGCCGGGAGGGAGATACGCAGTATTTT. Amino acid sequence: CASSFGREGDTQYF.

The rearrangement uses TRBV6-1 and TRBJ2-6; a possible D gene is TRBD1 (6 bases). This CDR3 spans 15 amino acids. Between the trimmed V and J ends, which lost 3 bases and 1 base, there was a span of 7 bases. Germline assignment: CDR1 MNHNS and CDR2 SASEGT. The CDR3 here is CASSEGQSGANVLTF. CDR3 coding DNA: TGTGCCAGCAGTGAGGGACAATCTGGGGCCAACGTCCTGACTTTC.

This sequence joins TRBV4-1 and TRBJ2-3; 9 bases agree with TRBD2. Germline V gives CDR1 MGHRA, CDR2 YSYEKL. The length of the CDR3 is 19 residues. The V and J ends lost 2 bases and 6 bases, in that order; junction bases with no gene match: 18. The CDR3 DNA reads TGCGCCAGCAGCCAATCCCAAGGGGGCGGGAGGGGACTTGGGGATACGCAGTATTTT. Its protein is CASSQSQGGGRGLGDTQYF.

The J gene is TRBJ1-6, the V gene TRBV5-5; D gene unclear. The V gene lost 0 bases and the J gene lost 11 bases, with 15 bases spanning the gap. This CDR3 region has 15 residues. Germline-derived CDR1 and CDR2 are SGHKS and YYEKEE (reference sequence). CDR3 nucleotides: TGTGCCAGCAGCTTGGCGTGGACCCCGGACCCACCCCTCCACTTT. This translates into CASSLAWTPDPPLHF. Together with reference TRBV5-5 and TRBJ1-6, the CDR3 gives the full variable domain: DAGVTQSPTHLIKTRGQQVTLRCSPISGHKSVSWYQQVLGQGPQFIFQYYEKEERGRGNFPDRFSARQFPNYSSELNVNALLLGDSALYLCASSLAWTPDPPLHFGNGTRLTVT.

The rearrangement joins TRBV5-6 to TRBJ1-4, with unresolved D. V lost 0 bases to trimming and J lost 14 bases, with 11 bases between them. Germline V gives CDR1 SGHDT, CDR2 YYEEEE. The CDR3 runs 12 residues. CDR3 DNA sequence: TGTGCCAGCAGCTTGGAACTGGGGAAGCTGTTTTTT. It yields the protein CASSLELGKLFF.

The rearrangement joins TRBV7-9 to TRBJ2-7; no clear D. The length of the CDR3 is 13 residues. Germline V gives CDR1 SEHNR, CDR2 FQNEAQ (reference sequence). V was shortened by 1 base and J by 7 bases, with 11 bases between the two germline ends. The CDR3 region is CASSLGYLSEQYF. CDR3 in DNA: TGTGCCAGCAGCTTAGGATACCTCTCGGAGCAGTACTTC.

This sequence joins TRBV10-3 and TRBJ2-7, with D perhaps matching TRBD2 (6 bases). This CDR3 has 16 residues. The V gene lost 0 bases and the J gene lost 3 bases, with 15 bases spanning the gap. Germline CDR1 ENHRY, CDR2 SYGVKD. CDR3 sequence (DNA): TGTGCCATCAGTGAGTCGGTTGAGGACTACTTCTACGAGCAGTACTTC. It specifies CAISESVEDYFYEQYF.

The chain links TRBV7-9 to TRBJ1-4; TRBD1 matches 8 bases. The CDR3 length is 14 residues. The V gene end was trimmed by 7 bases and the J gene end by 6 bases; junction bases not matched to a gene: 7. Germline V gene data show CDR1 as SEHNR and CDR2 as FQNEAQ (reference sequence). CDR3 sequence reads: CASTAGGSYEKLFF. The CDR3, as DNA: TGTGCCAGCACCGCAGGGGGCAGCTATGAAAAACTGTTTTTT.